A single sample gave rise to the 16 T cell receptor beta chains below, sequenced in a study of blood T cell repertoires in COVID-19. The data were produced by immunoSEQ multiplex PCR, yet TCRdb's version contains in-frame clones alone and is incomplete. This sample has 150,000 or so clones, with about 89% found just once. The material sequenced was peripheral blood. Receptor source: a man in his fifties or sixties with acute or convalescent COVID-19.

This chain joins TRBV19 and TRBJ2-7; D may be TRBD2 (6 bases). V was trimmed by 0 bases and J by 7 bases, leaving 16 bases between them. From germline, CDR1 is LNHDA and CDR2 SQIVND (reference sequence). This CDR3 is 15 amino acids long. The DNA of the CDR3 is TGTGCCAGTAGTATAGACCGAATCGCGGGGAGAGAGCAGTACTTC. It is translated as CASSIDRIAGREQYF.

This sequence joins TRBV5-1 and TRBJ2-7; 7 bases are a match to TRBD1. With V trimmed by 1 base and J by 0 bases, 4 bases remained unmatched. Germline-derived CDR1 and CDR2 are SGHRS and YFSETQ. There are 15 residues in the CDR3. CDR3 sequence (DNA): TGCGCCAGCAGCTTGACCAGGGGGAGCTCCTACGAGCAGTACGTC. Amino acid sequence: CASSLTRGSSYEQYV.

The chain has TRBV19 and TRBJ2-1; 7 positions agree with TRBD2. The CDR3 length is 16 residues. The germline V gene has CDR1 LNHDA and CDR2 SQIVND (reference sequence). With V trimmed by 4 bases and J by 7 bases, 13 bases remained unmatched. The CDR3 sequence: CASSTTRLAVWNEQFF. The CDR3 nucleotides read TGTGCCAGTAGTACGACCAGACTAGCAGTGTGGAATGAGCAGTTCTTC.

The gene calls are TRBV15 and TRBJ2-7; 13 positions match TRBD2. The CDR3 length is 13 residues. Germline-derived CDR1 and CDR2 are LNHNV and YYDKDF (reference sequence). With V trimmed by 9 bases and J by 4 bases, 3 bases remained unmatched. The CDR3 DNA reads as TGTGCCACAAGGACTAGCGGGAGTTACGAGCAGTACTTC. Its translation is CATRTSGSYEQYF.

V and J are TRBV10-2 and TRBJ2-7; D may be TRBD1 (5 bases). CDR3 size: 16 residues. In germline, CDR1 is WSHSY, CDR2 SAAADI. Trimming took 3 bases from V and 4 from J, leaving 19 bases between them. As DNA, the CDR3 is TGCGCCAGCAGTGACCCCGAAGGGGCATACGTATACGAGCAGTACTTC. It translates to CASSDPEGAYVYEQYF.

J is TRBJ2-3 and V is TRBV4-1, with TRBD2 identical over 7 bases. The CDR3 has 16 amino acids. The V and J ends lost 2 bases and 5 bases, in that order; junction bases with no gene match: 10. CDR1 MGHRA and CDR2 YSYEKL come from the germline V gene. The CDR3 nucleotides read TGCGCCAGCAGCCAACCTCAGCGGGATTGGTTAGATACGCAGTATTTT. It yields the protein CASSQPQRDWLDTQYF.

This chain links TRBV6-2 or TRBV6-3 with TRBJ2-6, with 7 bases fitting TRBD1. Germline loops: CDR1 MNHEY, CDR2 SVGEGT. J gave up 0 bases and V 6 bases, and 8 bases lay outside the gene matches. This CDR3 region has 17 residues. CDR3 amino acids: CASSHTGALSGANVLTF. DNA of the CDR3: TGTGCCAGCAGCCACACAGGGGCCCTCTCTGGGGCCAACGTCCTGACTTTC.

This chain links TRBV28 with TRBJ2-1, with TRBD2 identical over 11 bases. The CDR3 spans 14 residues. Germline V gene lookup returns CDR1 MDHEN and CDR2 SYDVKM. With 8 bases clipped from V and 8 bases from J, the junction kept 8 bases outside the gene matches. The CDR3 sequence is CASQLAGERHEQFF. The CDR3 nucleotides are TGTGCCAGCCAACTAGCGGGGGAGAGGCATGAGCAGTTCTTC.

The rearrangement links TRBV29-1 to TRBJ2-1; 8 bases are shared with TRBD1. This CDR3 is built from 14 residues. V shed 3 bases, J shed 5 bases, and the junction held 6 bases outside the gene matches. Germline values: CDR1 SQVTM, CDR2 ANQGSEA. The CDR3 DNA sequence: TGCAGCGTTGACGGACAGGGTGTTCACAATGAGCAGTTCTTC. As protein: CSVDGQGVHNEQFF.

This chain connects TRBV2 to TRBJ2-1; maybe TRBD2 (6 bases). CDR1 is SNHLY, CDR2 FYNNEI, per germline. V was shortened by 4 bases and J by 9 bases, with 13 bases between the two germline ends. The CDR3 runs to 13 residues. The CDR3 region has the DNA TGTGCCAGCAGTGGGGACTTCGTGGGTGAGCAGTTCTTC. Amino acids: CASSGDFVGEQFF. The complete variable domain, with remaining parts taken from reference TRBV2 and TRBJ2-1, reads EPEVTQTPSHQVTQMGQEVILRCVPISNHLYFYWYRQILGQKVEFLVSFYNNEISEKSEIFDDQFSVERPDGSNFTLKIRSTKLEDSAMYFCASSGDFVGEQFFGPGTRLTVL.

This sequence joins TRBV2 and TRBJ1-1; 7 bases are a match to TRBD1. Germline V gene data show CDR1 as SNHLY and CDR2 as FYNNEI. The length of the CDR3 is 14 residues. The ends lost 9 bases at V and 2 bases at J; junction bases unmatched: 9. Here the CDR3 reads CARENRGENTEAFF. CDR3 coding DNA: TGTGCCAGAGAGAACAGGGGCGAAAACACTGAAGCTTTCTTT.

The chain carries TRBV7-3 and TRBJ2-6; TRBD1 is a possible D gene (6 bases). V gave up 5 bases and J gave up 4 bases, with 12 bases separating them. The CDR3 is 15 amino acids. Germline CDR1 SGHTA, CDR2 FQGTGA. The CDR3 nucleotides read TGTGCCAGCAGCCGAGTGGGGGCCGGGGCCAACGTCCTGACTTTC. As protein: CASSRVGAGANVLTF.

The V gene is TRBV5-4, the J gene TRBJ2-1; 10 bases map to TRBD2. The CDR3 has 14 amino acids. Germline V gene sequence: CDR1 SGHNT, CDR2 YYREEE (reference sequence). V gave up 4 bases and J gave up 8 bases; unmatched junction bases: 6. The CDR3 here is CASSNSSGGHEQFF. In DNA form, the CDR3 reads TGTGCCAGCAGCAACTCTAGCGGGGGACATGAGCAGTTCTTC.

This CDR3 reads CASSQFATGQGRPNEKLFF. The CDR3 coding sequence is TGTGCCAGCAGCCAGTTCGCCACTGGACAGGGCCGGCCAAATGAAAAACTGTTTTTT. This rearrangement joins TRBV3-1 (or the pseudogene TRBV3-2) to TRBJ1-4; 8 bases map to TRBD1. V was clipped by 3 bases and J by 5 bases; unmatched bases: 17. This CDR3 region has 19 residues. Germline V gives CDR1 LGHDT, CDR2 YNNKEL (reference sequence).

The CDR3 reads CATWAEPDGYTF. In DNA, the CDR3 is TGTGCCACCTGGGCAGAACCCGATGGCTACACCTTC. This chain connects TRBV24-1 to TRBJ1-2; D gene ambiguous. The V gene's germline CDR1 is KGHDR and CDR2 SFDVKD. Trimming stripped 9 bases from V and 6 bases from J, with 13 bases between. The CDR3 spans 12 residues.

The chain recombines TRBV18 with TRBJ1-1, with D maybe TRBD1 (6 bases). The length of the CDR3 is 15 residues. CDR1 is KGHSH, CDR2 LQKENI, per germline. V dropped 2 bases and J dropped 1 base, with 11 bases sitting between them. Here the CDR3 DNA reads TGTGCCAGCTCACCATTCTCAGGGGAGAACACTGAAGCTTTCTTT. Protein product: CASSPFSGENTEAFF. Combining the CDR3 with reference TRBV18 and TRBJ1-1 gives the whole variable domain NAGVMQNPRHLVRRRGQEARLRCSPMKGHSHVYWYRQLPEEGLKFMVYLQKENIIDESGMPKERFSAEFPKEGPSILRIQQVVRGDSAAYFCASSPFSGENTEAFFGQGTRLTVV.